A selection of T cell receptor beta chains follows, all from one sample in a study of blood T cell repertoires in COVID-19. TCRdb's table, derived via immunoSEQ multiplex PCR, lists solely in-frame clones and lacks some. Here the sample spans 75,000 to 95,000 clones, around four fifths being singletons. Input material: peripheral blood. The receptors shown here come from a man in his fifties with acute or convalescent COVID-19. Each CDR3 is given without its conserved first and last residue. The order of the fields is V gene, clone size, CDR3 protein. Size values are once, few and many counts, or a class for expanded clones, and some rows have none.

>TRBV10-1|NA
ASSQGQLNTEAF
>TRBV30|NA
AWSRGGETQY
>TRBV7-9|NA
ASSPRMGLAGRTVNEQF
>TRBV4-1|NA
ASSPLDPPTQY
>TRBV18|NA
ASSPGTANEKLF
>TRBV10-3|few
AISGEDRHSYEQY
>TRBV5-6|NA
ASTREGGYYEQY
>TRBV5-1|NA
ASSSYTAADAF
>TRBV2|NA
ASTLGTASNEKLF
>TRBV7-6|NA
ASSLLDGTGHYGYT
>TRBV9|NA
ASSASPEGEQY
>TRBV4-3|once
ASSPRGGSNYGYT
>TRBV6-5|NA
ASTPTSGGETQY
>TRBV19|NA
ASSIDVVGTSGGLYEQY
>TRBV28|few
ASSQQVYGYT
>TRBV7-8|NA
ASSARQGSWETQY
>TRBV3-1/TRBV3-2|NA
ASSQGTLAGQETQY
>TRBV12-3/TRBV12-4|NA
ASSSTGNYGYT
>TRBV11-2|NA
ASSPAGISGGTQY
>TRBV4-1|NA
ASSQDSQGNYGYT
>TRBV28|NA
ASSLTQDREKLF
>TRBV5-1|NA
ASSLPDSSFGQY
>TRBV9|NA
ASSVEGRGSSGNTIY
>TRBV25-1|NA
ASSESGTGGMGEQF
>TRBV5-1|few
ASSFPGQGGAEAF
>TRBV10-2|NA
ASRTSGVSYEQY
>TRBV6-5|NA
ASRSFALYEQY
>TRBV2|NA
ASSTQTGNYGYT
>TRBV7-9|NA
ASRVHGTNNEQF
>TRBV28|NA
ASSPLAGANTEAF
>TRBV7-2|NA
ASSLAGPYQPQH
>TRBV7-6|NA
ASSLGTGRGTEAF
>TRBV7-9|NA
ASTTRGGTGELF
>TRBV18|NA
ASSPSSRETQY
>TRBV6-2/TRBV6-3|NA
ASSWSDTPDWDIQY
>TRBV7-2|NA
ASNPLIGLIPGYT